These T cell receptor beta chains were read from a single sample in a study of shared clonotypes between healthy human individuals. TCRdb's copy holds only in-frame clones and misses some; the assay was immunoSEQ multiplex PCR. The table has about 1.5 million clones, roughly 95% seen once. The sequencing sample was made of naive CD4+ T cells sorted from blood. Source of these receptors: a man under 40 in good health. Each CDR3 is given with its conserved first and last residue. The D gene is left open where the match is weak. Only some rows state a clone size, as once, few, many or a class for expanded clones.

>NA|TRBJ1-5|NA|TRBV5-6|16
TGTGCCAGCAGCTTGGGTACGGGGAAGAACAATCAGCCCCAGCATTTT
CASSLGTGKNNQPQHF
>NA|TRBJ2-1|few|TRBV5-1|12
TGCGCCAGCAGCAAAACCTTGGATGAGCAGTTCTTC
CASSKTLDEQFF
>TRBD1|TRBJ2-1|NA|TRBV10-3|13
TGTGCCACCAGGGGGAAGGCCCACGATGAGCAGTTCTTC
CATRGKAHDEQFF
>NA|TRBJ1-2|NA|TRBV10-1|10
TGCGCCAGTATCTTCTATGGCTACACCTTC
CASIFYGYTF
>NA|TRBJ2-2|NA|TRBV11-3|14
TGTGCCAGCAGCCCTAACTATGCCGGGGGGGAGCTGTTTTTT
CASSPNYAGGELFF
>NA|TRBJ2-2|NA|TRBV7-9|15
TGTGCCAGCAGCGTAGGGACATCGAACACCGGGGAGCTGTTTTTT
CASSVGTSNTGELFF
>NA|TRBJ2-2|NA|TRBV7-3|13
TGTGCCAGCAGCTCACAGGCCACCGGGGAGCTGTTTTTT
CASSSQATGELFF
>NA|TRBJ2-7|NA|TRBV19|16
TGTGCCAGTAGTATAGCCGGCGGAGGGATGGTCTACGAGCAGTACTTC
CASSIAGGGMVYEQYF
>NA|TRBJ2-5|NA|TRBV6-5|11
TGTGCCAGCAGTTACTCGCAGACCCAGTACTTC
CASSYSQTQYF
>NA|TRBJ1-1|NA|TRBV7-9|14
TGTGCCAGCAGCTTAGGAGTAGGGGGCACTGAAGCTTTCTTT
CASSLGVGGTEAFF
>NA|TRBJ2-2|once|TRBV28|12
TGTGCCAGCAGTTTATTAGTCGGGGAGCTGTTTTTT
CASSLLVGELFF
>NA|TRBJ2-1|NA|TRBV5-5|15
TGTGCCAGCAGCTTGATCGGCGGCAGGGCCAATGAGCAGTTCTTC
CASSLIGGRANEQFF
>NA|TRBJ1-5|NA|TRBV6-6|12
TGTGCCAGCAGTTTTCCCTATCAGCCCCAGCATTTT
CASSFPYQPQHF
>NA|TRBJ2-2|NA|TRBV5-1|15
TGCGCCAGCAGCCGAGACAGGCGACAATCCGGGGAGCTGTTTTTT
CASSRDRRQSGELFF
>NA|TRBJ1-1|NA|TRBV5-5|12
TGTGCCAGCTGGGAATTTAACACTGAAGCTTTCTTT
CASWEFNTEAFF
>NA|TRBJ2-3|NA|TRBV7-2|16
TGTGCCAGCAGCCAGACGTGGATGCAGGGGATTGGTGGGCAGTATTTT
CASSQTWMQGIGGQYF
>NA|TRBJ2-1|NA|TRBV25-1|15
TGTGCCAGCAGTGAATCCCCCGACAGCTACAATGAGCAGTTCTTC
CASSESPDSYNEQFF
>TRBD1|TRBJ1-3|NA|TRBV18|15
TGTGCCAGCTCACCTCGACAGGGCTCTGGAAACACCATATATTTT
CASSPRQGSGNTIYF
>NA|TRBJ2-1|NA|TRBV28|13
TGTGCCAGCAGCCGAGGCCTAAACAATGAGCAGTTCTTC
CASSRGLNNEQFF
>TRBD2|TRBJ2-7|NA|TRBV10-1|12
TGCGCCAGCGGGGCCGGGAGGGGCGAGCAGTACTTC
CASGAGRGEQYF
>NA|TRBJ2-2|NA|TRBV5-4|13
TGTGCCAGCAGCTTCCCCCGTGCCGGGGAGCTGTTTTTT
CASSFPRAGELFF
>NA|TRBJ1-1|NA|TRBV6-1|13
TGTGCCAGCAGTCGAGGAGATGAAACTGAAGCTTTCTTT
CASSRGDETEAFF
>NA|TRBJ2-7|NA|TRBV28|14
TGTGCCAGCAGTTTGCCCCCCAGCTCCTACGAGCAGTACTTC
CASSLPPSSYEQYF
>NA|TRBJ2-3|NA|TRBV6-5|14
TGTGCCAGCAGTTACGGACTGAGCACAGATACGCAGTATTTT
CASSYGLSTDTQYF
>TRBD2|TRBJ2-1|NA|TRBV7-6|18
TGTGCCAGCAATCCCCGTGGCAGGTCGGGAGGCTTAGTTAATGAGCAGTTCTTC
CASNPRGRSGGLVNEQFF
>NA|TRBJ1-1|NA|TRBV7-2|15
TGTGCCAGCAGCTTCGACCGGCCAACGAGCGGCGAAGCTTTCTTT
CASSFDRPTSGEAFF
>TRBD2|TRBJ2-6|few|TRBV10-2|17
TGCGCCAGCAGTGAGGGCGGGAGGGCCGCCGGGGCCAACGTCCTGACTTTC
CASSEGGRAAGANVLTF
>TRBD1|TRBJ1-5|NA|TRBV27|15
TGTGCCAGCAGTTCACACAGGGGGAGCAATCAGCCCCAGCATTTT
CASSSHRGSNQPQHF
>TRBD2|TRBJ2-1|once|TRBV28|19
TGTGCCAGCAGTTTATTGTTAACGATAGCGGGTAGCTCCTACAATGAGCAGTTCTTC
CASSLLLTIAGSSYNEQFF
>NA|TRBJ2-1|NA|TRBV7-2|16
TGTGCCAGCAGCTTAGCTTTTGTGGGGGCGGGCAATGAGCAGTTCTTC
CASSLAFVGAGNEQFF
>NA|TRBJ1-1|few|TRBV18|14
TGTGCCAGCTCACCATTACAGGGAGGGACTGAAGCTTTCTTT
CASSPLQGGTEAFF